This T cell receptor beta chain stems from a study of shared clonotypes between healthy human individuals. Findings of the study overall: Several donors showed sharing of 4.5% to 5% of naive CD4 clonotypes.

The J segment lost 6 bases and the V segment lost 3 bases, leaving 8 bases of the junction unmatched. Germline V gene lookup returns CDR1 LNHDA and CDR2 SQIVND (reference sequence). The CDR3 length is 15 residues. Among the donors, all were Caucasian adults who lived in Nashville, Tennessee. Assay used: immunoSEQ multiplex PCR; TCRdb lists only in-frame clones, some missing. The sample shows around 1.5 million clones, approximately 98% of them seen only once. As for this clone: Its antigen is not identified.

The TCR originated in a man younger than 45 in good health. The chain links TRBV19 to TRBJ1-5; 7 positions agree with TRBD1. The sequenced sample consisted of naive CD4+ T cells sorted from blood. Subset noted: CD45RA+ positively selected. The CDR3 loop is CASSIRQGGSQPQHF. CDR3 coding DNA: TGTGCCAGTAGTATTCGACAGGGAGGAAGTCAGCCCCAGCATTTT.